A selection of T cell receptor beta chains follows, all from one sample in a study of vaccination effects on CD4 cells after COVID-19. Assay used: immunoSEQ multiplex PCR; TCRdb lists only in-frame clones, some missing. The sample shows 67,000 or so clones, about 80% of them seen only once. The antigens of these receptors remain unknown. The sequencing here drew on CD4+ T cells from PBMCs cultured with HCoV-229E spike peptides, taken after COVID-19 vaccination. These TCRs come from a human donor who received a COVID-19 vaccine. Each CDR3 is given with its conserved first and last residue. Each record gives: V gene, clone size, D gene, J gene, CDR3 protein, CDR3 DNA. A D gene is named only where the DNA matches it firmly. Part of the rows lack a size; the others show once, few, many or a class for expanded clones.

TRBV6-2/TRBV6-3	-	-	TRBJ1-5	CASSYTSGNQPQHF	TGTGCCAGCAGTTATACGAGCGGCAATCAGCCCCAGCATTTT
TRBV5-4	-	TRBD1	TRBJ2-3	CASSVDREDTQYF	TGTGCCAGCAGCGTTGACAGGGAAGATACGCAGTATTTT
TRBV3-1/TRBV3-2	-	TRBD1	TRBJ1-1	CASSRFLSRTGRDTEAFF	TGTGCCAGCAGCCGCTTCCTTTCGAGGACAGGGCGAGACACTGAAGCTTTCTTT
TRBV19	-	TRBD1	TRBJ1-5	CASIARGQVSNQPQHF	TGTGCCAGTATCGCCCGGGGACAGGTTAGCAATCAGCCCCAGCATTTT
TRBV19	-	-	TRBJ2-4	CASSPEGPSVWAKNIQYF	TGTGCCAGTTCCCCAGAGGGGCCTTCTGTATGGGCCAAAAACATTCAGTACTTC
TRBV9	few	-	TRBJ1-5	CASSTGPNQPQHF	TGTGCCAGCAGCACCGGACCCAATCAGCCCCAGCATTTT
TRBV28	-	TRBD2	TRBJ2-3	CASSLGGGAYTQYF	TGTGCCAGCAGTTTAGGCGGGGGGGCATATACGCAGTATTTT
TRBV29-1	-	-	TRBJ1-1	CTCWTNTEAFF	TGCACCTGTTGGACGAACACTGAAGCTTTCTTT
TRBV6-6	-	-	TRBJ2-3	CASRGSTDTQYF	TGTGCCAGCAGGGGAAGCACAGATACGCAGTATTTT
TRBV19	few	TRBD1	TRBJ1-1	CASTQLRGGTEAFF	TGTGCCAGTACTCAACTCAGGGGGGGCACTGAAGCTTTCTTT
TRBV5-1	-	TRBD2	TRBJ2-1	CASSRGDGGAFDEQFF	TGCGCCAGCAGCCGAGGGGACGGGGGGGCCTTCGATGAGCAGTTCTTC
TRBV24-1	-	-	TRBJ2-5	CATSDFSSQETQYF	TGTGCCACCAGTGATTTTAGTAGTCAAGAGACCCAGTACTTC
TRBV19	-	-	TRBJ2-1	CASSRLGRVEYNEQFF	TGTGCCAGTAGTCGTCTGGGCAGGGTGGAATACAATGAGCAGTTCTTC
TRBV5-1	-	-	TRBJ1-2	CASSLGSIYGYTF	TGCGCCAGCAGCTTAGGGTCAATCTATGGCTACACCTTC
TRBV30	-	TRBD2	TRBJ2-1	CAWSAGLAGYNEQFF	TGTGCCTGGAGTGCGGGACTAGCGGGGTACAATGAGCAGTTCTTC
TRBV27	-	TRBD1	TRBJ2-3	CASSFDRGYTDTQYF	TGTGCCAGCAGTTTTGACAGGGGCTACACAGATACGCAGTATTTT
TRBV29-1	-	-	TRBJ1-1	CSVLSGVDTEAFF	TGCAGCGTCTTGTCAGGGGTAGACACTGAAGCTTTCTTT
TRBV5-8	-	-	TRBJ2-2	CASSLYGVGTGELFF	TGTGCCAGCAGCTTGTACGGGGTTGGCACCGGGGAGCTGTTTTTT
TRBV10-3	-	TRBD1	TRBJ1-2	CAISGTGSGYTF	TGTGCCATCAGTGGGACAGGGAGTGGCTACACCTTC
TRBV28	once	TRBD2	TRBJ2-3	CASSLGGGADTQYF	TGTGCCAGCAGTTTAGGTGGGGGGGCAGATACGCAGTATTTT
TRBV27	-	-	TRBJ1-2	CASSLLEGNPGYTF	TGTGCCAGCAGCCTACTCGAGGGAAACCCCGGCTACACCTTC
TRBV5-6	-	TRBD2	TRBJ2-3	CASSFSGGADTQYF	TGTGCCAGCAGCTTTAGCGGGGGGGCAGATACGCAGTATTTT
TRBV7-2	-	-	TRBJ2-5	CASSLLVRRETQYF	TGTGCCAGCAGCTTATTGGTCAGGCGAGAGACCCAGTACTTC
TRBV7-2	once	-	TRBJ1-4	CASSFKGISEKLFF	TGTGCCAGCAGCTTCAAGGGGATCAGTGAAAAACTGTTTTTT
TRBV28	-	TRBD2	TRBJ2-1	CASSFPSGGSEQFF	TGTGCCAGCAGTTTCCCCTCAGGCGGGAGTGAGCAGTTCTTC